This TCR beta chain was retrieved from a study of shared clonotypes between healthy human individuals. Study-level background: Per donor, three plates held CD4 naive cells, three held CD4 memory, two held CD8 naive and one held CD8 memory.

The CDR3 has 15 amino acids. V lost 0 bases and J lost 5; bases outside the gene matches: 5. The germline gives CDR1 SGHNT, CDR2 YYREEE (reference sequence). Concerning this clone itself: The target antigen is unknown.

Study-wide results and limits: The study found about 5% of naive CD4 clonotypes shared across several donors. Richness estimates generally favored naive over memory subsets.

Once extracted for a subset, genomic DNA was divided evenly among several immunoSEQ plates. Only in-frame clones appear in the TCRdb table, and some are missing; sequencing was by immunoSEQ multiplex PCR. The repertoire includes 800,000 to 1,200,000 clones, roughly 74% of them detected once, and 0.5% to 0.6% sits in the top ten. This clonotype originated in a young man in good health. Some clones in this sample may be carry-over from other donors' samples. The V call is TRBV5-4, the J call TRBJ2-5, with 9 positions matching TRBD2. Sequenced input: memory CD4+ T cells from PBMCs. Subset denoted: CD45RA-negative fraction. This chain's CDR3 is CASSLETSGGETQYF. DNA for the CDR3: TGTGCCAGCAGCTTGGAGACTAGCGGTGGGGAGACCCAGTACTTC.